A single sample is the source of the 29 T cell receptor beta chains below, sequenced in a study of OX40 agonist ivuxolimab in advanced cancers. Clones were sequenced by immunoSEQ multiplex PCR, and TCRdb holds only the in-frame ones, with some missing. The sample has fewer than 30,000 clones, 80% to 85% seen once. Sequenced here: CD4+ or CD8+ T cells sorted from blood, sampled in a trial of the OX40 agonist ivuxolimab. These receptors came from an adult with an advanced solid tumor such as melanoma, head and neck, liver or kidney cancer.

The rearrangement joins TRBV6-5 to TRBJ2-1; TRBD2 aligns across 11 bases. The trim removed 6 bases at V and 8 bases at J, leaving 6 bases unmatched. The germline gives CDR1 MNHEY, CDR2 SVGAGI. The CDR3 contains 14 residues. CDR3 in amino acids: CASSPGLAGDEQFF. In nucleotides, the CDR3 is TGTGCCAGCAGCCCAGGACTAGCGGGTGATGAGCAGTTCTTC.

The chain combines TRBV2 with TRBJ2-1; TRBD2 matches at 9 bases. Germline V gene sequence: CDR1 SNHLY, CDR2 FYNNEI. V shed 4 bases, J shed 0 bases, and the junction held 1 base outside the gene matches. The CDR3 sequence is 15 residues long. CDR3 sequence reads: CASSGSGSSYNEQFF. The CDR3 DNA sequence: TGTGCCAGCAGTGGTAGCGGGAGCTCCTACAATGAGCAGTTCTTC.

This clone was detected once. The CDR3: CASSLGGQGVRYEQYF. Written as DNA, the CDR3 is TGCGCCAGCAGCTTGGGAGGACAGGGGGTTCGCTACGAGCAGTACTTC. The chain combines TRBV5-1 with TRBJ2-7; 10 nucleotides match TRBD1. The J segment lost 3 bases and the V segment lost 0 bases, leaving 6 bases of the junction unmatched. The length of the CDR3 is 16 residues. Germline V gene sequence: CDR1 SGHRS, CDR2 YFSETQ.

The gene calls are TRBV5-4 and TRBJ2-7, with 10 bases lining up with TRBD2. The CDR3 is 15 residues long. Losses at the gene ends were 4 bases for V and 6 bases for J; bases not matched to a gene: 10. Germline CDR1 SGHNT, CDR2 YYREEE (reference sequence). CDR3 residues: CASSNLAGDVGEQYF. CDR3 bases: TGTGCCAGCAGCAACCTAGCGGGGGACGTCGGCGAGCAGTACTTC.

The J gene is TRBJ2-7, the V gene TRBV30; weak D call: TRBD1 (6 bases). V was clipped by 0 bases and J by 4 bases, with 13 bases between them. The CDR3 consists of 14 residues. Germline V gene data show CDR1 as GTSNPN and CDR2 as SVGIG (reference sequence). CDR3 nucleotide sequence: TGTGCCTGGAGTGTGGGTACAGGGCGGTACGAGCAGTACTTC. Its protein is CAWSVGTGRYEQYF.

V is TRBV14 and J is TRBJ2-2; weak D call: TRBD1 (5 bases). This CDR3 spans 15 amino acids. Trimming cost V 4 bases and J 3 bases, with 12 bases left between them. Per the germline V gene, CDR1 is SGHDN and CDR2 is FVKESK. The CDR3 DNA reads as TGTGCCAGCAGCCCGCGTAAGGGGTACACCGGGGAGCTGTTTTTT. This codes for CASSPRKGYTGELFF.

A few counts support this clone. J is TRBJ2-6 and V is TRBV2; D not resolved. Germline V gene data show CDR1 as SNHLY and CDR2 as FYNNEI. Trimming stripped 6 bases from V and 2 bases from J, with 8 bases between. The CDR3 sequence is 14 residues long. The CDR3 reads CASSGSPGANVLTF. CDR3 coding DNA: TGTGCCAGCAGCGGCTCCCCTGGGGCCAACGTCCTGACTTTC. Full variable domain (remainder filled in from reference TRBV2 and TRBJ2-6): EPEVTQTPSHQVTQMGQEVILRCVPISNHLYFYWYRQILGQKVEFLVSFYNNEISEKSEIFDDQFSVERPDGSNFTLKIRSTKLEDSAMYFCASSGSPGANVLTFGAGSRLTVL.

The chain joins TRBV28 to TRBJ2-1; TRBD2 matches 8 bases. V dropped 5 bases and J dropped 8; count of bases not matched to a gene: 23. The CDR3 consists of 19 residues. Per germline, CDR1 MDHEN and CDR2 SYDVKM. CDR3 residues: CASSLGSPGTRPIGYEQFF. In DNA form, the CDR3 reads TGTGCCAGCAGTCTAGGATCCCCCGGGACTAGACCCATCGGGTATGAGCAGTTCTTC.

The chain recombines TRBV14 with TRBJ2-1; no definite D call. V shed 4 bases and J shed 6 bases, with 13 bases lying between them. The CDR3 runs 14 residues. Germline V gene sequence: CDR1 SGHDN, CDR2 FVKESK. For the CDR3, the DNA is TGTGCCAGCAGCCGCTTTAGTGGCTCCAATGAGCAGTTCTTC. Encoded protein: CASSRFSGSNEQFF.

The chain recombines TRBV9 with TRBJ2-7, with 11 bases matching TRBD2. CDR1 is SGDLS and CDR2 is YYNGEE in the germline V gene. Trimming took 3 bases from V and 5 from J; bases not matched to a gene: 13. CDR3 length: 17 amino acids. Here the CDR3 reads CASSEGSLAGGGDEQYF. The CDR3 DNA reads TGTGCCAGCAGCGAGGGCTCTCTAGCGGGAGGTGGGGACGAGCAGTACTTC.

CDR3 sequence reads: CASSGPSGRGNIQYF. The CDR3 bases are TGTGCCAGTAGTGGGCCTAGCGGGAGAGGAAACATTCAGTACTTC. The chain recombines TRBV19 with TRBJ2-4, with 10 bases identical to TRBD2. Per germline, CDR1 LNHDA and CDR2 SQIVND (reference sequence). CDR3 length equals 15 residues. Trimming took 5 bases from V and 6 from J; bases not matched to a gene: 7.

CDR3 sequence (DNA): TGCGCCAGCAGTGAGAACAGACAAGAGACCCAGTACTTC. It is translated as CASSENRQETQYF. This sequence joins TRBV10-1 and TRBJ2-5; D gene uncertain. V dropped 2 bases and J dropped 2 bases, with 6 bases sitting between them. The germline V gene has CDR1 WNHNN and CDR2 SYGVQD (reference sequence). There are 13 residues in the CDR3.

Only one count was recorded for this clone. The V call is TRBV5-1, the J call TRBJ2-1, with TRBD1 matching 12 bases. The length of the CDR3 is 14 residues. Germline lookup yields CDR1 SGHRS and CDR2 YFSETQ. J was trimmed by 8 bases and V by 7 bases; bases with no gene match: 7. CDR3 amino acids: CASRPGQGAHEQFF. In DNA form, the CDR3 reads TGCGCCAGCCGGCCGGGACAGGGGGCTCATGAGCAGTTCTTC. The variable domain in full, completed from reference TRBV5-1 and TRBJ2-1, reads KAGVTQTPRYLIKTRGQQVTLSCSPISGHRSVSWYQQTPGQGLQFLFEYFSETQRNKGNFPGRFSGRQFSNSRSEMNVSTLELGDSALYLCASRPGQGAHEQFFGPGTRLTVL.

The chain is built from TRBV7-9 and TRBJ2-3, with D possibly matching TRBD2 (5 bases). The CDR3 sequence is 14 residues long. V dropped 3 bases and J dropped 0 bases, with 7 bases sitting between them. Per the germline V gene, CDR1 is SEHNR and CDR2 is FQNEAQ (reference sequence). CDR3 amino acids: CASSLGASTDTQYF. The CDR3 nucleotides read TGTGCCAGCAGCTTGGGAGCTAGCACAGATACGCAGTATTTT.

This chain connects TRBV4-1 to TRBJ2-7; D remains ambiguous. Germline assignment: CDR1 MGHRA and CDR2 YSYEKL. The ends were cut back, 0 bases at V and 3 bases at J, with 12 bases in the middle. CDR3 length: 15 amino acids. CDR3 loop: CASSQDLIQRYEQYF. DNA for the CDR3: TGCGCCAGCAGCCAAGATCTTATTCAACGCTACGAGCAGTACTTC.

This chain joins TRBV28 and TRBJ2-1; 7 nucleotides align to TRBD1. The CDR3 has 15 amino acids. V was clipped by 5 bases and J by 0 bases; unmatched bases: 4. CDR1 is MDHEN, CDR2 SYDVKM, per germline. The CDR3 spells CASSPTGISYNEQFF. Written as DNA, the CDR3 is TGTGCCAGCAGTCCGACAGGGATCTCCTACAATGAGCAGTTCTTC. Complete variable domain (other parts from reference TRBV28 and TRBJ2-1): DVKVTQSSRYLVKRTGEKVFLECVQDMDHENMFWYRQDPGLGLRLIYFSYDVKMKEKGDIPEGYSVSREKKERFSLILESASTNQTSMYLCASSPTGISYNEQFFGPGTRLTVL.

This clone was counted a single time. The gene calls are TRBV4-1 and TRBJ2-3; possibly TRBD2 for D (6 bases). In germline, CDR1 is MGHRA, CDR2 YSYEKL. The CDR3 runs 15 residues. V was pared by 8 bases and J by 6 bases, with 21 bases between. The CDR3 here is CASGLVAEKGDTQYF. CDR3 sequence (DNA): TGCGCCAGCGGGTTAGTAGCGGAAAAAGGGGATACGCAGTATTTT.

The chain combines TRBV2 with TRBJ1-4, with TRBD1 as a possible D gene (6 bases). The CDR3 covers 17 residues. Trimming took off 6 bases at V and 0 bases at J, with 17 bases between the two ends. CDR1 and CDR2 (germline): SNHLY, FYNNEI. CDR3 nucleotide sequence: TGTGCCAGCAGGCTTAGGGGACAAGCTGCAACTAATGAAAAACTGTTTTTT. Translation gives CASRLRGQAATNEKLFF. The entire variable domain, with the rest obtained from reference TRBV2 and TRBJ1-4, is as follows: EPEVTQTPSHQVTQMGQEVILRCVPISNHLYFYWYRQILGQKVEFLVSFYNNEISEKSEIFDDQFSVERPDGSNFTLKIRSTKLEDSAMYFCASRLRGQAATNEKLFFGSGTQLSVL.

The chain's CDR3 is CASSPKRQGGTQYF. Here the CDR3 DNA reads TGTGCCAGCAGCCCCAAACGACAGGGGGGGACCCAGTACTTC. V gene TRBV9 combines with J gene TRBJ2-5; TRBD1 matches 9 bases. Germline V lookup: CDR1 SGDLS, CDR2 YYNGEE. The CDR3 sequence is 14 residues long. J gave up 7 bases and V 4 bases, and 8 bases lay outside the gene matches.

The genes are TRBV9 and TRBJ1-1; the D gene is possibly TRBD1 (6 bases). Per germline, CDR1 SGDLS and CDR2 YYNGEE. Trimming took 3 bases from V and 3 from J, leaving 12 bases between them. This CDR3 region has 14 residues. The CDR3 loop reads CASSARQVDTEAFF. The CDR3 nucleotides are TGTGCCAGCAGCGCCAGACAGGTTGACACTGAAGCTTTCTTT.

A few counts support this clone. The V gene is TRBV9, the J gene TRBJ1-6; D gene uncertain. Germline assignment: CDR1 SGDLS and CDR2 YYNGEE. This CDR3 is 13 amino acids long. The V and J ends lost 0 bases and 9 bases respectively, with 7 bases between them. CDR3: CASSVAMASPLHF. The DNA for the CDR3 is TGTGCCAGCAGCGTAGCGATGGCTTCACCCCTCCACTTT.

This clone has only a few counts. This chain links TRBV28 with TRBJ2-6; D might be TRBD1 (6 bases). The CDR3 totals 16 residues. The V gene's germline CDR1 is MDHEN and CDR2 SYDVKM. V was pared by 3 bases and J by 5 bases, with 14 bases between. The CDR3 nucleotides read TGTGCCAGCAGTTTTGGACAGCCCAGTAGGGCCAACGTCCTGACTTTC. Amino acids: CASSFGQPSRANVLTF.

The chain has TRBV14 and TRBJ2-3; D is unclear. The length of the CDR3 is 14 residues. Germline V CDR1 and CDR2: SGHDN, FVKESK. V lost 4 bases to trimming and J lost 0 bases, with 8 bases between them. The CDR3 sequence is CASSRTTSTDTQYF. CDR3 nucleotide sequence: TGTGCCAGCAGCCGCACTACAAGCACAGATACGCAGTATTTT.

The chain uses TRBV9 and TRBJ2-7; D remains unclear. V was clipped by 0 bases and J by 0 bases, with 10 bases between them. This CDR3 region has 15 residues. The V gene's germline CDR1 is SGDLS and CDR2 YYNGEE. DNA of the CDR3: TGTGCCAGCAGCGTAGATTCCTTCAGCTCCTACGAGCAGTACTTC. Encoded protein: CASSVDSFSSYEQYF.

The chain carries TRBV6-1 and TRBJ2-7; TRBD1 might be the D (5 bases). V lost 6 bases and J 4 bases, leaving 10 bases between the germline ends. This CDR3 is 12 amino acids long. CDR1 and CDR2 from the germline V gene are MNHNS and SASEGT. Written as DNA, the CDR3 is TGTGCCAGCAGGACAGCCGTTTACGAGCAGTACTTC. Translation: CASRTAVYEQYF.

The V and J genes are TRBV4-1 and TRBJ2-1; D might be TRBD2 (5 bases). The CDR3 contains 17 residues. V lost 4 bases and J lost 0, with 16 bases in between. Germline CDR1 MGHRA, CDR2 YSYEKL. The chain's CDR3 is CASSLDSYESSYNEQFF. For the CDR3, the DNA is TGCGCCAGCAGCCTGGACTCCTATGAGAGCTCCTACAATGAGCAGTTCTTC.

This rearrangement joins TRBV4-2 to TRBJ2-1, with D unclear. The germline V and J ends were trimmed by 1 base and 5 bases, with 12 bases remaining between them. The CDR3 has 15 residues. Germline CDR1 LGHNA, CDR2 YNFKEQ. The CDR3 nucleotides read TGTGCCAGCAGCCAAGTACACTGGCAGGACAATGAGCAGTTCTTC. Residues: CASSQVHWQDNEQFF.

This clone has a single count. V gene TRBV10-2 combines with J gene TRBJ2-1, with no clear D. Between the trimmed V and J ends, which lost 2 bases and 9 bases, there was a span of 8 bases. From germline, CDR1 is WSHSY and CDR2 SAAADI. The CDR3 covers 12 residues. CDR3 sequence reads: CASSEPYLEQFF. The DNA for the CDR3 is TGCGCCAGCAGTGAGCCCTACCTTGAGCAGTTCTTC.

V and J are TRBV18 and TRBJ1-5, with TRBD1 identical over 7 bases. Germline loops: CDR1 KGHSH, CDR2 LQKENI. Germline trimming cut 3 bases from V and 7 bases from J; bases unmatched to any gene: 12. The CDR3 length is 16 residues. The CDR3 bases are TGTGCCAGCTCACCTACAGGGGATAACTCGAGACAGCCCCAGCATTTT. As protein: CASSPTGDNSRQPQHF. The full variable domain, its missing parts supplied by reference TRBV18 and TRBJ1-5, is NAGVMQNPRHLVRRRGQEARLRCSPMKGHSHVYWYRQLPEEGLKFMVYLQKENIIDESGMPKERFSAEFPKEGPSILRIQQVVRGDSAAYFCASSPTGDNSRQPQHFGDGTRLSIL.